These 10 T cell receptor beta chains originate from one sample sequenced in a study of spatial heterogeneity in lung cancer (dated by TCRdb to about 2019). Per the publication, the time point label means: blood at routine non-recurrence follow-up after resection. For TCR sequencing, whole RNA was extracted from tumor and nontumor lung tissue, or from cryopreserved PBMC samples, and no cell sorting was done. The library was made by 5' RACE. Sequencing took place on a NextSeq 500. TCRdb itself trimmed the public reads at Q25 with fastp, ran MiXCR and retained productive beta chains. Each record represents a unique CDR3 protein, reported with the most common genes and DNA among its rows. The sample profile shows more than 95,000 distinct CDR3 sequences; 12% of them were found once. 16% of the sample goes to the ten largest clones. The specimen was PBMCs, collected at follow-up. The receptors come from a male donor with early-stage non-small cell lung cancer.

This clonotype has ten or more counts. The rearrangement links TRBV15 to TRBJ1-5, with a weak D call TRBD1 (6 bases). Germline lookup yields CDR1 LNHNV and CDR2 YYDKDF (reference sequence). V was trimmed by 5 bases and J by 2 bases, leaving 16 bases between them. CDR3 size: 16 residues. CDR3 sequence reads: CATSFPAAGGNQPQHF. For the CDR3, the DNA is TGTGCCACCAGCTTCCCGGCGGCAGGGGGCAATCAGCCCCAGCATTTT.

CDR3 in amino acids: CASSQPRGGGYTF. The CDR3 DNA sequence: TGTGCCAGCAGCCAACCCCGGGGAGGCGGCTACACCTTC. This rearrangement joins TRBV14 to TRBJ1-2, with D uncertain. Germline-derived CDR1 and CDR2 are SGHDN and FVKESK. Trimming took 2 bases from V and 8 from J, leaving 12 bases between them. CDR3 length: 13 residues.

This clonotype came up a few times. The V gene is TRBV7-2, the J gene TRBJ2-3; D gene unclear. The CDR3 is 14 residues long. The germline V gene encodes CDR1 SGHTA and CDR2 FQGNSA. With 6 bases removed from V and 0 bases from J, the gap between germline ends came to 10 bases. CDR3 DNA: TGTGCCAGCAGGTCTGCAACTAGCACAGATACGCAGTATTTT. It encodes CASRSATSTDTQYF.

The table lists this clonotype with many counts. CDR3 residues: CASSQGGSRYLKPQHF. In DNA form, the CDR3 reads TGCGCCAGCAGCCAAGGTGGTTCCAGGTATCTTAAGCCCCAGCATTTT. The chain combines TRBV4-1 with TRBJ1-5; D gene uncertain. Trimming shortened V by 1 base and J by 8 bases, and 18 bases separated the two germline ends. CDR3 length equals 16 residues. The germline gives CDR1 MGHRA, CDR2 YSYEKL.

The chain is built from TRBV6-2 or TRBV6-3 and TRBJ2-7, with a possible D match to TRBD1 (7 bases). V lost 6 bases and J 0 bases, leaving 24 bases between the germline ends. CDR3 size: 18 residues. Germline-derived CDR1 and CDR2 are MNHEY and SVGEGT. The DNA of the CDR3 is TGTGCCAGCAGCCGCCCTTCCGGAGGGGGCGCGAGCTCCTACGAGCAGTACTTC. Translation: CASSRPSGGGASSYEQYF.

The chain carries TRBV5-1 and TRBJ2-3, with no clear D. Germline loops: CDR1 SGHRS, CDR2 YFSETQ. V lost 4 bases, J lost 4 bases, and 19 bases lay in between. This CDR3 spans 16 amino acids. The CDR3 DNA follows: TGCGCCAGCAGCATGGCCACGGTAAAAGTCGCAGATACGCAGTATTTT. This encodes CASSMATVKVADTQYF.

This clonotype came up a few times. The rearrangement joins TRBV7-6 to TRBJ1-6; D may be TRBD1 (5 bases). Germline CDR1 reads SGHVS; CDR2 reads FNYEAQ. V shed 1 base and J shed 9 bases, with 13 bases lying between them. The CDR3 runs to 15 residues. The CDR3 nucleotides read TGTGCCAGCAGCTTAGGAGGGGCGAGGATTTCACCCCTCCACTTT. It encodes CASSLGGARISPLHF.

The CDR3: CASSFGWGSASYEQYF. The CDR3 bases are TGCGCCAGCAGCTTTGGCTGGGGCTCTGCGTCCTACGAGCAGTACTTC. The rearrangement uses TRBV5-1 and TRBJ2-7; maybe TRBD1 (5 bases). Germline-derived CDR1 and CDR2 are SGHRS and YFSETQ. Trimming left V 2 bases short and J 1 base short, with 16 bases between. The CDR3 spans 16 residues. The complete variable domain, with remaining parts taken from reference TRBV5-1 and TRBJ2-7, reads KAGVTQTPRYLIKTRGQQVTLSCSPISGHRSVSWYQQTPGQGLQFLFEYFSETQRNKGNFPGRFSGRQFSNSRSEMNVSTLELGDSALYLCASSFGWGSASYEQYFGPGTRLTVT.

CDR3 coding DNA: TGCGCCAGCAGCCTTATGACCGGGACATACAATGAGCAGTTCTTC. Protein sequence: CASSLMTGTYNEQFF. The chain has TRBV5-1 and TRBJ2-1; a weak D match, TRBD1 (6 bases). Trimming shortened V by 4 bases and J by 4 bases, and 15 bases separated the two germline ends. Germline values: CDR1 SGHRS, CDR2 YFSETQ. The CDR3 is made up of 15 amino acids.

This clonotype was counted ten times or more. The chain combines TRBV29-1 with TRBJ1-2; D is unclear. The CDR3 is 12 amino acids. V lost 6 bases and J lost 6, with 14 bases in between. Germline V gene lookup returns CDR1 SQVTM and CDR2 ANQGSEA. CDR3 residues: CSVPDAVHGYTF. In nucleotides, the CDR3 is TGCAGCGTCCCGGATGCAGTCCATGGCTACACCTTC.